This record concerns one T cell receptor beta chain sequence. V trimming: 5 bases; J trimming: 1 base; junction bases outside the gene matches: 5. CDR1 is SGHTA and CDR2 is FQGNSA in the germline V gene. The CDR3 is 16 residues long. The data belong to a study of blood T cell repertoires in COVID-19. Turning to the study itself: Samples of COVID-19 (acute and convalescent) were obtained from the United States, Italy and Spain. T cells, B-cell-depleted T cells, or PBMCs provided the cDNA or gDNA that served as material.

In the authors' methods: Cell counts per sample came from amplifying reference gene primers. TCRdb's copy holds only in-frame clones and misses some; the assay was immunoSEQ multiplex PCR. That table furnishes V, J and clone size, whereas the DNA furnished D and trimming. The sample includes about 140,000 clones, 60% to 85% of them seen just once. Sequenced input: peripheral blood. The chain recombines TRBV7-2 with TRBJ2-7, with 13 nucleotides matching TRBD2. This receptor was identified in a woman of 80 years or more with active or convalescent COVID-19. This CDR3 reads CASSIGLAGASYEQYF. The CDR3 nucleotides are TGTGCCAGCAGCATTGGACTAGCGGGGGCTTCCTACGAGCAGTACTTC.